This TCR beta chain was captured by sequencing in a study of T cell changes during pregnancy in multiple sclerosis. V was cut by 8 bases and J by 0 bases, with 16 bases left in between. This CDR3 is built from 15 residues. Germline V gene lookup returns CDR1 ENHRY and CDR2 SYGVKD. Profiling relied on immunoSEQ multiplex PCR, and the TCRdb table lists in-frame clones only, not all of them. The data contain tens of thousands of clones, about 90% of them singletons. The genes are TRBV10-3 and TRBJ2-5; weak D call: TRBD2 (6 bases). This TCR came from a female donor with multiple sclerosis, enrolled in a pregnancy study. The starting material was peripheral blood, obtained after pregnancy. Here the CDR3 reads CAIGSSGTYQETQYF. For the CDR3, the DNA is TGTGCCATCGGGTCATCCGGGACTTACCAAGAGACCCAGTACTTC.